The 5 T cell receptor beta chains below were found in one sample sequenced in a study of T-cell memory formation after mild COVID-19. TCRdb itself ran the 5' RACE reads through MiXCR, one entry per CDR3 protein. The sample contains roughly 600,000 distinct CDR3 sequences, about 20% of which appear only once. Input material: PBMCs or a T cell subset sorted from them (not recorded which). The receptors were gathered from an adult woman who had mild COVID-19 (a few samples of this study predate the infection). Cell type and time point are not known.

This clonotype was counted a few times. The chain uses TRBV7-7 and TRBJ2-5; D is ambiguous. V was shortened by 4 bases and J by 4 bases, with 13 bases between the two germline ends. CDR3 size: 14 residues. From germline, CDR1 is SSHAT and CDR2 FNYEAQ (reference sequence). CDR3: CASSYIPAAETQYF. Written as DNA, the CDR3 is TGTGCCAGCAGCTATATTCCAGCAGCAGAGACCCAGTACTTC.

The CDR3 nucleotides read TGTGCCAGCAGCCACGCTGCAGGGGTTGAGCAGTTCTTC. It codes for CASSHAAGVEQFF. The genes are TRBV3-1 and TRBJ2-1; perhaps TRBD1 as D (6 bases). The germline V gene has CDR1 LGHDT and CDR2 YNNKEL (reference sequence). The CDR3 covers 13 residues. V lost 3 bases and J 9 bases, leaving 12 bases between the germline ends.

This clonotype was counted ten times or more. The gene calls are TRBV4-1 and TRBJ2-4; 9 bases are a match to TRBD2. Unmatched junction bases numbered 7, after V lost 8 bases and J lost 2 bases. Germline CDR1 is MGHRA and CDR2 is YSYEKL. The CDR3 sequence is 15 residues long. The DNA of the CDR3 is TGCGCCAGCGGGCGCGGGGGGGGGACCAAAAACATTCAGTACTTC. This translates into CASGRGGGTKNIQYF.

This CDR3 is CASSLSSGGPRVYEQYF. CDR3 sequence (DNA): TGTGCCAGCAGTTTATCGAGCGGGGGGCCAAGGGTCTACGAGCAGTACTTC. The rearrangement joins TRBV12-3 or TRBV12-4 to TRBJ2-7, with TRBD2 identical over 9 bases. The CDR3 has 17 residues. V shed 2 bases and J 3 bases; nucleotides not matched to a gene: 11.

This chain connects TRBV7-6 to TRBJ2-5; D unclear. V lost 3 bases and J lost 2, with 7 bases in between. Germline values: CDR1 SGHVS, CDR2 FNYEAQ. The CDR3 runs 13 residues. In DNA form, the CDR3 reads TGTGCCAGCAGCTTTGCGACGCAAGAGACCCAGTACTTC. Translated, it gives CASSFATQETQYF.